Presented here are 14 T cell receptor beta chains from one specimen sequenced in a study of T cells in Graves' hyperthyroidism and ophthalmopathy (dated by TCRdb to between 2018 and 2021). Library creation used multiplex PCR. The sequencer listed for this sample is Illumina HiSeq 2000. TCR beta CDR3 regions were amplified from RNA transcripts. The first round of RT-PCR for the TCR CDR3 was performed with the HTBI primer set and the Qiagen OneStep RT-PCR kit. TCRdb ran its own pipeline on the public reads, namely fastp trimming at Q25 and MiXCR clone calling, and kept in-frame beta chains. Identical CDR3 protein sequences are pooled into one entry, listed with their most common genes and DNA. The sample table contains about 410,000 distinct CDR3 sequences; only one count was recorded for approximately 15% of them. The ten largest make up over 10% of the sample. Sequencing used blood. These receptors all come from a young man with Graves' ophthalmopathy.

The chain has TRBV20-1 and TRBJ2-3; 14 bases agree with TRBD2. CDR1 is DFQATT, CDR2 SNEGSKA, per germline (reference sequence). The CDR3 has 18 amino acids. Unmatched junction bases numbered 15, after V lost 6 bases and J lost 4 bases. CDR3 loop: CSAVTSGRAAGYADTQYF. The CDR3 DNA follows: TGCAGTGCCGTGACTAGCGGGAGGGCCGCTGGTTACGCAGATACGCAGTATTTT.

The J gene is TRBJ2-7, the V gene TRBV18; 9 bases are a match to TRBD2. The CDR3 length is 16 residues. Trimming removed 3 bases from V and 0 bases from J; junction bases left unmatched: 6. Germline CDR1 is KGHSH and CDR2 is LQKENI. CDR3 sequence: CASSPPGLANSYEQYF. The CDR3, as DNA: TGTGCCAGCTCACCGCCGGGACTAGCTAACTCCTACGAGCAGTACTTC.

In its sample, this clonotype was seen many times. The chain couples TRBV12-3 or TRBV12-4 to TRBJ1-2, with 9 nucleotides matching TRBD1. The CDR3 loop spans 14 amino acids. Losses at the gene ends were 5 bases for V and 1 base for J; bases not matched to a gene: 2. This CDR3 reads CASSRGQGNYGYTF. In DNA, the CDR3 is TGTGCCAGCAGTCGGGGACAGGGTAACTATGGCTACACCTTC.

This clonotype showed up just a few times. The chain employs TRBV9 and TRBJ2-5; 7 bases align to TRBD1. This CDR3 is 14 amino acids long. V gave up 3 bases and J gave up 4 bases; unmatched junction bases: 6. The germline V gene has CDR1 SGDLS and CDR2 YYNGEE. The CDR3 DNA reads as TGTGCCAGCAGCGAGGGACAGTTTATAGAGACCCAGTACTTC. It encodes CASSEGQFIETQYF. The whole variable domain, filled in from reference TRBV9 and TRBJ2-5, reads DSGVTQTPKHLITATGQRVTLRCSPRSGDLSVYWYQQSLDQGLQFLIQYYNGEERAKGNILERFSAQQFPDLHSELNLSSLELGDSALYFCASSEGQFIETQYFGPGTRLLVL.

There are a few counts of this clonotype. The chain joins TRBV29-1 to TRBJ2-1; D possibly corresponds to TRBD2 (5 bases). Trimming pared 6 bases from V and 0 bases from J, leaving 12 bases between. The CDR3 is 14 amino acids. CDR1 and CDR2 from the germline V gene are SQVTM and ANQGSEA. The CDR3 nucleotides read TGCAGCGTCGACGTCGGGGACTCCTACAATGAGCAGTTCTTC. Protein: CSVDVGDSYNEQFF.

V gene TRBV7-9 combines with J gene TRBJ2-7, with a possible D match to TRBD1 (7 bases). V lost 1 base and J lost 5, with 15 bases in between. From germline, CDR1 is SEHNR and CDR2 FQNEAQ (reference sequence). This CDR3 region has 15 residues. Here the CDR3 DNA reads TGTGCCAGCAGCTTAGACAGGGGACGGGGGCACGAGCAGTACTTC. Translation gives CASSLDRGRGHEQYF.

This clonotype showed up many times. The chain combines TRBV6-2 or TRBV6-3 with TRBJ2-3; 7 bases line up with TRBD2. The CDR3 is 17 amino acids. The germline CDR1 and CDR2 sequences are MNHEY and SVGEGT. The V gene end was trimmed by 2 bases and the J gene end by 2 bases; junction bases not matched to a gene: 10. CDR3: CASSYLPVGRVTDTQYF. The CDR3 nucleotides are TGTGCCAGCAGTTACCTTCCGGTGGGGAGGGTCACAGATACGCAGTATTTT.

V and J are TRBV6-4 and TRBJ2-1; TRBD1 is a possible D gene (5 bases). Germline CDR1 is MRHNA and CDR2 is SNTAGT. Trimming left V 0 bases short and J 6 bases short, with 12 bases between. The length of the CDR3 is 15 residues. The CDR3 nucleotides read TGTGCCAGCAGTGACTCGATAGGGGCAGTCAATGAGCAGTTCTTC. Its protein is CASSDSIGAVNEQFF.

The sample holds a few counts of this clonotype. The chain couples TRBV4-1 to TRBJ1-1; D gene uncertain. Trimming pared 4 bases from V and 4 bases from J, leaving 10 bases between. Germline CDR1 reads MGHRA; CDR2 reads YSYEKL. This CDR3 is built from 13 residues. This CDR3 reads CASSPVPPTEAFF. DNA of the CDR3: TGCGCCAGCAGCCCCGTCCCCCCCACTGAAGCTTTCTTT.

Concerning this clonotype: This may come from a read error, since a much larger clone is one base off. The chain uses TRBV12-3 or TRBV12-4 and TRBJ2-2; D unclear. This CDR3 contains 11 residues. CDR3 region: CAGSLNGELFF. Written as DNA, the CDR3 is TGTGCCGGCAGCCTAAACGGGGAGCTGTTTTTT.

This clonotype was detected only a few times. V usage is TRBV24-1 and J usage is TRBJ1-3; D is unclear. The CDR3 runs to 16 residues. V gave up 9 bases and J gave up 2 bases, with 19 bases separating them. The V gene's germline CDR1 is KGHDR and CDR2 SFDVKD. The CDR3 here is CATPYKEASAGNTIYF. The CDR3 coding sequence is TGTGCCACCCCATACAAGGAGGCTAGCGCTGGAAACACCATATATTTT.

This clonotype came up many times. The gene calls are TRBV5-1 and TRBJ2-1; TRBD1 might be the D (6 bases). The CDR3 loop spans 16 amino acids. The germline V gene has CDR1 SGHRS and CDR2 YFSETQ. V shed 4 bases and J shed 6 bases, with 20 bases lying between them. This chain's CDR3 is CASSLSTGLMANEQFF. Here the CDR3 DNA reads TGCGCCAGCAGCCTCTCAACAGGGCTTATGGCCAATGAGCAGTTCTTC.

The table lists this clonotype with a count of one. A much larger clone is a single base away; this may be a read error. The chain links TRBV12-3 or TRBV12-4 to TRBJ1-5; D gene ambiguous. The CDR3 extends over 14 amino acids. CDR3 sequence reads: CACRETGSNQPQHF. Here the CDR3 DNA reads TGTGCCTGCAGAGAGACCGGTAGCAATCAGCCCCAGCATTTT.

The V and J genes are TRBV24-1 and TRBJ2-2; D might be TRBD1 or TRBD2, each matching 5 bases. The CDR3 is made up of 13 amino acids. CDR1 and CDR2 (germline): KGHDR, SFDVKD. Deletions cut 5 bases from V and 6 bases from J, with 9 bases between. DNA of the CDR3: TGTGCCACCAGTGTGAGGGGTCCCGGGGAGCTGTTTTTT. Translating gives CATSVRGPGELFF.